The 21 T cell receptor beta chains presented below share a single source sample, sequenced in a study of T cell changes during pregnancy in multiple sclerosis. Method: immunoSEQ multiplex PCR; TCRdb's copy keeps in-frame clones and lacks some. Found here are fewer than 110,000 clones, around 92% of them singletons; the top ten hold 0.78%. This specimen consisted of peripheral blood, obtained in the third trimester of pregnancy. The receptors come from a female donor in good health, enrolled as a control in a pregnancy study.

The rearrangement uses TRBV5-5 and TRBJ2-7; TRBD1 aligns across 11 bases. The CDR3 consists of 15 residues. CDR1 is SGHKS, CDR2 YYEKEE, per germline (reference sequence). V lost 0 bases, J lost 3 bases, and 2 bases stayed unmatched. The DNA for the CDR3 is TGTGCCAGCAGCTTGGAGGACAGGGGGCTCTACGAGCAGTACTTC. This sequence encodes CASSLEDRGLYEQYF.

J is TRBJ1-6 and V is TRBV6-5, with 7 bases matching TRBD1. In germline, CDR1 is MNHEY, CDR2 SVGAGI. CDR3 length: 14 residues. The junction had 6 bases not matched to a gene; V was cut back by 6 bases and J by 7 bases. The CDR3 loop is CASSSGQMNSPLHF. The CDR3 coding sequence is TGTGCCAGCAGCTCGGGACAGATGAATTCACCCCTCCACTTT.

The rearrangement uses TRBV6-1 and TRBJ2-3; D unresolved. The germline gives CDR1 MNHNS, CDR2 SASEGT. Trimming removed 2 bases from V and 3 bases from J, with 9 bases in between. CDR3 length: 14 amino acids. CDR3 sequence (DNA): TGTGCCAGCAGTGAAATCCCACAGACAGATACGCAGTATTTT. Translated, it gives CASSEIPQTDTQYF.

The V and J genes are TRBV27 and TRBJ2-2; D gene uncertain. Germline CDR1 MNHEY, CDR2 SMNVEV (reference sequence). V was trimmed by 5 bases and J by 7 bases, leaving 14 bases between them. This CDR3 has 14 amino acids. The CDR3 loop is CASSPRRMFGELFF. The CDR3 DNA reads as TGTGCCAGCAGTCCACGGAGAATGTTCGGGGAGCTGTTTTTT.

The genes are TRBV2 and TRBJ1-5; tentatively, D is TRBD1 (6 bases). V lost 4 bases to trimming and J lost 7 bases, with 17 bases between them. Germline CDR1 SNHLY, CDR2 FYNNEI. The CDR3 runs to 15 residues. The CDR3: CASSVGRQVDQPQHF. CDR3 nucleotide sequence: TGTGCCAGCAGTGTCGGCCGACAGGTGGACCAGCCCCAGCATTTT.

This chain connects TRBV10-3 to TRBJ2-7; TRBD1 might be the D (6 bases). The CDR3 runs to 13 residues. V lost 6 bases and J 0 bases, leaving 9 bases between the germline ends. Germline CDR1 reads ENHRY; CDR2 reads SYGVKD. The DNA of the CDR3 is TGTGCCATCAGGCAGGGGAGCTCCTACGAGCAGTACTTC. Protein: CAIRQGSSYEQYF.

The chain couples TRBV7-9 to TRBJ1-1, with 7 bases lining up with TRBD1. The CDR3 totals 16 residues. With V trimmed by 1 base and J by 4 bases, 9 bases remained unmatched. Per germline, CDR1 SEHNR and CDR2 FQNEAQ (reference sequence). DNA of the CDR3: TGTGCCAGCAGCTTAGACAGGGGTTATCGGGGCACTGAAGCTTTCTTT. Translating gives CASSLDRGYRGTEAFF.

This clone was counted a few times. The V call is TRBV30, the J call TRBJ1-5; 9 bases align to TRBD1. The CDR3 runs to 15 residues. Germline V lookup: CDR1 GTSNPN, CDR2 SVGIG (reference sequence). J gave up 6 bases and V 2 bases, and 8 bases lay outside the gene matches. In DNA form, the CDR3 reads TGTGCCTGGAGTCCCCGGGACAGGGTTACTCAGCCCCAGCATTTT. Translated, it gives CAWSPRDRVTQPQHF. Filled out from reference TRBV30 and TRBJ1-5, the complete variable domain reads SQTIHQWPATLVQPVGSPLSLECTVEGTSNPNLYWYRQAAGRGLQLLFYSVGIGQISSEVPQNLSASRPQDRQFILSSKKLLLSDSGFYLCAWSPRDRVTQPQHFGDGTRLSIL.

The chain joins TRBV9 to TRBJ1-2; 8 nucleotides line up with TRBD1. This CDR3 has 14 residues. V shed 0 bases and J 4 bases; nucleotides not matched to a gene: 2. Germline CDR1 is SGDLS and CDR2 is YYNGEE. The CDR3 bases are TGTGCCAGCAGCGTAGAAACAGGGGGCTATGGCTACACCTTC. As protein: CASSVETGGYGYTF.

The gene calls are TRBV27 and TRBJ2-6, with a tentative D call TRBD2 (6 bases). The CDR3 runs to 18 residues. CDR1 MNHEY and CDR2 SMNVEV come from the germline V gene (reference sequence). Trimming cost V 6 bases and J 0 bases, with 18 bases left between them. The CDR3 nucleotides are TGTGCCAGCAGATCATACCGGGACTCCGTCTCTGGGGCCAACGTCCTGACTTTC. Amino acids: CASRSYRDSVSGANVLTF.

Comment on this clone: Other DNA sequences from this sample encode an identical CDR3 as well. CDR3 residues: CASSLGATGDRNEQFF. CDR3 DNA sequence: TGTGCCAGCAGCTTGGGAGCCACAGGGGACCGGAATGAGCAGTTCTTC. The chain is built from TRBV5-5 and TRBJ2-1, with 7 bases identical to TRBD1. Germline V gene data show CDR1 as SGHKS and CDR2 as YYEKEE (reference sequence). Unmatched junction bases numbered 10, after V lost 0 bases and J lost 7 bases. CDR3 length: 16 residues.

The genes are TRBV27 and TRBJ1-3; possibly TRBD1 for D (5 bases). CDR3 size: 16 residues. V lost 3 bases and J 1 base, leaving 13 bases between the germline ends. The germline gives CDR1 MNHEY, CDR2 SMNVEV (reference sequence). CDR3 sequence: CASSLGGIGSGNTIYF. In DNA form, the CDR3 reads TGTGCCAGCAGTTTGGGGGGTATAGGTTCTGGAAACACCATATATTTT.

The chain uses TRBV4-2 and TRBJ2-7; unclear D gene. This CDR3 is 15 amino acids long. V was trimmed by 0 bases and J by 3 bases, leaving 12 bases between them. Germline values: CDR1 LGHNA, CDR2 YNFKEQ. The CDR3: CASSQESTALYEQYF. The CDR3 DNA reads as TGTGCCAGCAGCCAAGAAAGTACAGCTCTCTACGAGCAGTACTTC.

The CDR3 loop is CASSIDWGRSYNEQFF. CDR3 coding DNA: TGTGCCAGTAGTATAGACTGGGGCCGGAGCTACAATGAGCAGTTCTTC. This rearrangement joins TRBV19 to TRBJ2-1, with a weak D call TRBD1 (5 bases). Between the trimmed V and J ends, which lost 0 bases and 3 bases, there was a span of 12 bases. The CDR3 covers 16 residues. Germline V gene sequence: CDR1 LNHDA, CDR2 SQIVND (reference sequence).

V is TRBV29-1 and J is TRBJ1-1; no reliable D call. Trimming cost V 3 bases and J 5 bases, with 16 bases left between them. This CDR3 contains 14 residues. Germline V CDR1 and CDR2: SQVTM, ANQGSEA. Here the CDR3 DNA reads TGCAGCGTTGAGGTTTGGAGTCTTAAGACTGAAGCTTTCTTT. It specifies CSVEVWSLKTEAFF.

This clone was seen more than once but under ten times. CDR3 residues: CASSPRNTEAFF. The CDR3 coding sequence is TGCGCCAGCAGCCCCAGGAACACTGAAGCTTTCTTT. The V gene is TRBV4-1, the J gene TRBJ1-1, with no clear D. Per the germline V gene, CDR1 is MGHRA and CDR2 is YSYEKL. The CDR3 spans 12 residues. With 4 bases removed from V and 1 base from J, the gap between germline ends came to 4 bases.

This rearrangement joins TRBV10-3 to TRBJ2-7; 7 positions agree with TRBD1. Losses at the gene ends were 2 bases for V and 0 bases for J; bases not matched to a gene: 4. Germline V gene sequence: CDR1 ENHRY, CDR2 SYGVKD. The CDR3 is made up of 15 amino acids. CDR3 sequence: CAISEPGDSSYEQYF. In DNA, the CDR3 is TGTGCCATCAGTGAGCCCGGGGACAGCTCCTACGAGCAGTACTTC.

Comment on this clone: Other DNA variants within this sample encode the same CDR3. This CDR3 is CSARTGGNTEAFF. The CDR3 DNA follows: TGCAGCGCCCGGACAGGGGGGAACACTGAAGCTTTCTTT. The V gene is TRBV29-1, the J gene TRBJ1-1, with TRBD1 matching 10 bases. CDR1 and CDR2 from the germline V gene are SQVTM and ANQGSEA. The length of the CDR3 is 13 residues. V lost 7 bases, J lost 1 base, and 3 bases stayed unmatched.

V usage is TRBV11-2 and J usage is TRBJ2-1; 7 bases match TRBD1. CDR1 is SGHAT, CDR2 FQNNGV, per germline. This CDR3 is built from 15 residues. V trimming: 6 bases; J trimming: 10 bases; junction bases outside the gene matches: 15. CDR3: CASRTPGGRSSEQFF. For the CDR3, the DNA is TGTGCCAGCAGAACACCAGGGGGTCGCTCTTCAGAGCAGTTCTTC.

The CDR3 reads CASSLIVLAGGNEQFF. The CDR3 DNA is TGTGCCAGCAGCTTAATCGTTCTAGCGGGGGGCAATGAGCAGTTCTTC. The chain carries TRBV7-2 and TRBJ2-1; the match to TRBD2 covers 11 bases. The CDR3 consists of 16 residues. Germline values: CDR1 SGHTA, CDR2 FQGNSA. J gave up 6 bases and V 2 bases, and 6 bases lay outside the gene matches.

The chain recombines TRBV16 with TRBJ2-7; 7 nucleotides agree with TRBD2. Germline V gene lookup returns CDR1 KGHSY and CDR2 FQNENV. V dropped 4 bases and J dropped 4; count of bases not matched to a gene: 1. This CDR3 spans 12 amino acids. CDR3 bases: TGTGCCAGCAGCCCCGGGGGGTACGAGCAGTACTTC. Translating it yields CASSPGGYEQYF.